A single sample is the source of the 28 T cell receptor beta chains below, sequenced in a study of metastatic and nonmetastatic thyroid tumors. TCRdb re-clonotyped the PCR reads through MiXCR. The sample lists about 15,000 clones; roughly 20% were seen once. No patient received treatment before thyroid surgery. The sample taken for sequencing was blood. Receptors were obtained from a female donor with papillary thyroid cancer or a benign thyroid nodule (not recorded which). Some clones in this sample may be carry-over from other donors' samples.

This clone came up many times. The chain uses TRBV19 and TRBJ2-1; D ambiguous. Germline V gene data show CDR1 as LNHDA and CDR2 as SQIVND (reference sequence). This CDR3 contains 15 residues. V lost 2 bases and J 6 bases, leaving 14 bases between the germline ends. The CDR3 DNA reads as TGTGCCAGTAGTATAAGCGCTATTTGGAGCAATGAGCAGTTCTTC. Translation: CASSISAIWSNEQFF. The full variable domain, completed using reference TRBV19 and TRBJ2-1, is DGGITQSPKYLFRKEGQNVTLSCEQNLNHDAMYWYRQDPGQGLRLIYYSQIVNDFQKGDIAEGYSVSREKKESFPLTVTSAQKNPTAFYLCASSISAIWSNEQFFGPGTRLTVL.

There are many counts of this clone. The chain employs TRBV5-6 and TRBJ2-7; D unresolved. Germline loops: CDR1 SGHDT, CDR2 YYEEEE. The CDR3 covers 12 residues. Trimming shortened V by 4 bases and J by 11 bases, and 16 bases separated the two germline ends. Here the CDR3 reads CASSAQISREYF. For the CDR3, the DNA is TGTGCCAGCAGCGCCCAGATTTCTCGGGAGTACTTC.

By share, this clone counts as medium-sized. The chain recombines TRBV28 with TRBJ2-2; 9 nucleotides align to TRBD1. This CDR3 is built from 15 residues. Germline V gene data show CDR1 as MDHEN and CDR2 as SYDVKM. Losses at the gene ends were 1 base for V and 6 bases for J; bases not matched to a gene: 3. In DNA, the CDR3 is TGTGCCAGCAGTTTATTACAGGGGGCGCCCGGGGAGCTGTTTTTT. As protein: CASSLLQGAPGELFF.

This clone is medium-sized. The chain links TRBV12-3 or TRBV12-4 to TRBJ2-2; D is possibly TRBD1 (6 bases). V was trimmed by 10 bases and J by 5 bases, leaving 17 bases between them. The CDR3 has 14 amino acids. In nucleotides, the CDR3 is TGTGCCACTAAAAGTAGGGGGAGTACCGGGGAGCTGTTTTTT. This encodes CATKSRGSTGELFF.

This clone showed up many times. V is TRBV5-6 and J is TRBJ2-7; 12 positions agree with TRBD1. CDR3 length: 16 residues. The germline CDR1 and CDR2 sequences are SGHDT and YYEEEE. The V segment lost 3 bases and the J segment 3 bases; nucleotides outside the gene matches: 7. CDR3 in DNA: TGTGCCAGCAGCTGGGCCGGGACAGGGGGCGTCTACGAGCAGTACTTC. It translates to CASSWAGTGGVYEQYF.

This clone was detected ten times or more. V is TRBV19 and J is TRBJ1-5; 8 bases fit TRBD1. The germline V gene has CDR1 LNHDA and CDR2 SQIVND (reference sequence). After removal of 8 bases from V and 3 bases from J, the junction contained 6 bases not matched to a gene. The CDR3 runs to 14 residues. CDR3 in amino acids: CASARTGYNQPQHF. The CDR3 bases are TGTGCCAGTGCCCGGACAGGGTACAATCAGCCCCAGCATTTT.

This clone ranks as medium-sized. The CDR3 nucleotides are TGTGCCAGCAGTCGACTAGCGGGAGGGCCTAATGAGCAGTTCTTC. Its translation: CASSRLAGGPNEQFF. The chain uses TRBV6-2 or TRBV6-3 and TRBJ2-1, with 14 positions matching TRBD2. After removal of 5 bases from V and 7 bases from J, the junction contained 4 bases not matched to a gene. The CDR3 contains 15 residues. Looked up from germline, CDR1 is MNHEY and CDR2 is SVGEGT.

The chain couples TRBV28 to TRBJ2-5; no clear D gene. V was cut by 6 bases and J by 3 bases, with 11 bases left in between. This CDR3 comprises 13 residues. Germline V gene data show CDR1 as MDHEN and CDR2 as SYDVKM. CDR3 sequence reads: CASRVGSEETQYF. The CDR3 DNA reads as TGTGCCAGCAGGGTTGGGTCGGAAGAGACCCAGTACTTC. Variable domain in full (rest from reference TRBV28 and TRBJ2-5): DVKVTQSSRYLVKRTGEKVFLECVQDMDHENMFWYRQDPGLGLRLIYFSYDVKMKEKGDIPEGYSVSREKKERFSLILESASTNQTSMYLCASRVGSEETQYFGPGTRLLVL.

By proportion, this clone is medium-sized. The J gene is TRBJ1-6, the V gene TRBV10-2, with TRBD1 matching 12 bases. The CDR3 extends over 16 amino acids. From germline, CDR1 is WSHSY and CDR2 SAAADI. The trim removed 6 bases at V and 5 bases at J, leaving 5 bases unmatched. CDR3 sequence: CASRGTGGANNSPLHF. DNA for the CDR3: TGCGCCAGCAGGGGGACAGGGGGCGCGAATAATTCACCCCTCCACTTT.

This clone was seen a single time. The chain uses TRBV7-2 and TRBJ2-7; D tentatively reads TRBD1 or TRBD2 (6 bases each). Trimming cost V 5 bases and J 6 bases, with 20 bases left between them. CDR3 size: 15 residues. Germline lookup yields CDR1 SGHTA and CDR2 FQGNSA. The CDR3: CASSISLMGGSEQYF. CDR3 DNA sequence: TGTGCCAGCAGCATATCGTTAATGGGGGGCTCCGAGCAGTACTTC. The full variable domain, rest sourced from reference TRBV7-2 and TRBJ2-7, is GAGVSQSPSNKVTEKGKDVELRCDPISGHTALYWYRQSLGQGLEFLIYFQGNSAPDKSGLPSDRFSAERTGGSVSTLTIQRTQQEDSAVYLCASSISLMGGSEQYFGPGTRLTVT.

This clone was counted at least ten times. The chain carries TRBV7-2 and TRBJ1-5, with TRBD1 matching 10 bases. Trimming took 1 base from V and 5 from J; bases not matched to a gene: 2. Looked up from germline, CDR1 is SGHTA and CDR2 is FQGNSA. CDR3 size: 15 residues. The CDR3 region is CASSLVGTGDQPQHF. CDR3 nucleotide sequence: TGTGCCAGCAGCTTAGTGGGGACAGGGGATCAGCCCCAGCATTTT.

Relative to its sample, this clone is medium-sized. This chain uses TRBV12-3 or TRBV12-4 with TRBJ1-2; D might be TRBD1 (5 bases). Trimming took 7 bases from V and 7 from J, leaving 13 bases between them. CDR3 length: 12 residues. This CDR3 is CASNYPGGGYTF. As DNA, the CDR3 is TGTGCCAGCAACTATCCGGGGGGTGGCTACACCTTC.

This clone was seen at least ten times. This chain joins TRBV15 and TRBJ2-1; 11 positions agree with TRBD2. Per germline, CDR1 LNHNV and CDR2 YYDKDF (reference sequence). The CDR3 contains 18 residues. Unmatched junction bases numbered 11, after V lost 1 base and J lost 6 bases. The CDR3 here is CATSRGPQGLAGGNEQFF. For the CDR3, the DNA is TGTGCCACCAGCAGAGGCCCTCAGGGGCTAGCGGGAGGCAATGAGCAGTTCTTC.

The CDR3 DNA reads TGTGCCAGCAGCATGGGACAGGGGTCCTCTGGAAACACCATATATTTT. It codes for CASSMGQGSSGNTIYF. The genes are TRBV4-2 and TRBJ1-3; TRBD1 agrees at 10 bases. V gave up 5 bases and J gave up 0 bases; unmatched junction bases: 4. The CDR3 length is 16 residues. Germline CDR1 reads LGHNA; CDR2 reads YNFKEQ.

Concerning this clone: The germline gene is not matched at one end of the junction; a read error may be the cause. V usage is TRBV4-3 and J usage is TRBJ1-2, with 7 bases that match TRBD1. CDR3 length equals 12 residues. Germline lookup yields CDR1 LGHNA and CDR2 YSLEER. As DNA, the CDR3 is TGCGCCATCAGCGACAGGGACGATGGCTACACCTTC. It codes for CAISDRDDGYTF.

The J gene is TRBJ2-2, the V gene TRBV25-1; TRBD1 matches 9 bases. The CDR3 totals 15 residues. J gave up 8 bases and V 4 bases, and 8 bases lay outside the gene matches. Looked up from germline, CDR1 is MGHDK and CDR2 is SYGVNS. The CDR3 coding sequence is TGTGCCAGCAGTGGGTGGACAGGGGAAATTGGGGAGCTGTTTTTT. Encoded protein: CASSGWTGEIGELFF.

DNA for the CDR3: TGCAGTTCCCTACTAGCGGGAGCCGAGGGTGGCAAAAACATTCAGTACTTC. This gives the protein CSSLLAGAEGGKNIQYF. This rearrangement joins TRBV20-1 to TRBJ2-4; 11 bases agree with TRBD2. V dropped 8 bases and J dropped 3; count of bases not matched to a gene: 15. Germline CDR1 is DFQATT and CDR2 is SNEGSKA (reference sequence). This CDR3 contains 17 residues.

The chain recombines TRBV30 with TRBJ1-6, with a possible D match to TRBD1 (5 bases). The CDR3 contains 14 residues. Germline lookup yields CDR1 GTSNPN and CDR2 SVGIG (reference sequence). Trimming pared 0 bases from V and 10 bases from J, leaving 13 bases between. CDR3 in amino acids: CAWSVRGPGSPLHF. DNA for the CDR3: TGTGCCTGGAGTGTTAGGGGCCCAGGGTCACCCCTCCACTTT.

The chain carries TRBV24-1 and TRBJ2-7, with D possibly matching TRBD2 (6 bases). The length of the CDR3 is 15 residues. Germline assignment: CDR1 KGHDR and CDR2 SFDVKD. V dropped 8 bases and J dropped 0 bases, with 16 bases sitting between them. This CDR3 is CATNLPLASSYEQYF. CDR3 coding DNA: TGTGCCACCAACCTACCTCTAGCGTCCTCCTACGAGCAGTACTTC.

The chain joins TRBV7-2 to TRBJ1-1; 10 nucleotides agree with TRBD1. This CDR3 region has 15 residues. V was pared by 4 bases and J by 2 bases, with 4 bases of the junction left unmatched. Germline CDR1 reads SGHTA; CDR2 reads FQGNSA. The CDR3 nucleotides read TGTGCCAGCAGCTGGAGACAGGGGGCCAACACTGAAGCTTTCTTT. This codes for CASSWRQGANTEAFF.

This rearrangement joins TRBV27 to TRBJ2-7; 9 bases fit TRBD2. The CDR3 contains 18 residues. Germline V gives CDR1 MNHEY, CDR2 SMNVEV (reference sequence). With V trimmed by 5 bases and J by 2 bases, 16 bases remained unmatched. CDR3 amino acids: CASSPSVSGSEGTYEQYF. CDR3 nucleotide sequence: TGTGCCAGCAGTCCCTCGGTTAGCGGGAGTGAGGGGACCTACGAGCAGTACTTC.

Relative to its sample, this clone is medium-sized. The rearrangement links TRBV20-1 to TRBJ2-3; D might be TRBD2 (5 bases). The CDR3 sequence is 16 residues long. With 0 bases removed from V and 2 bases from J, the gap between germline ends came to 15 bases. Germline CDR1 reads DFQATT; CDR2 reads SNEGSKA (reference sequence). The CDR3 region has the DNA TGCAGTGCTAGAGATTTGTCTAGCCAGAACACAGATACGCAGTATTTT. Its protein product is CSARDLSSQNTDTQYF.

The sample holds many counts of this clone. The chain carries TRBV15 and TRBJ2-4; 7 bases are a match to TRBD1. V gave up 0 bases and J gave up 2 bases; unmatched junction bases: 10. The length of the CDR3 is 18 residues. Germline CDR1 LNHNV, CDR2 YYDKDF (reference sequence). The CDR3 spells CATSRDTGVFVTKNIQYF. CDR3 sequence (DNA): TGTGCCACCAGCAGAGACACAGGGGTTTTTGTGACCAAAAACATTCAGTACTTC.

In its sample, this clone was seen many times. The chain is built from TRBV30 and TRBJ2-1; TRBD1 is a possible D gene (5 bases). The CDR3 has 13 residues. V lost 4 bases and J 9 bases, leaving 16 bases between the germline ends. Germline V gene data show CDR1 as GTSNPN and CDR2 as SVGIG (reference sequence). The CDR3 is CAWNAVTQGEQFF. CDR3 sequence (DNA): TGTGCCTGGAATGCCGTGACGCAGGGTGAGCAGTTCTTC.

This clone was counted a few times. The conserved phenylalanine or tryptophan normally closing the CDR3 is absent here, so this likely arose from a read error. The V and J genes are TRBV2 and TRBJ2-5; D might be TRBD2 (6 bases). The CDR3 consists of 12 residues. Deletions cut 10 bases from V and 1 base from J, with 10 bases between. CDR1 and CDR2 (germline): SNHLY, FYNNEI. DNA of the CDR3: TGTGCCACCTCTAGCGTCCAAGAGACCCAGTACCTC. This sequence encodes CATSSVQETQYL.

This clone was counted between two and nine times. The junction departs from the called germline gene at one end, perhaps through a read error. V usage is TRBV12-3 or TRBV12-4 and J usage is TRBJ1-2; TRBD1 might be the D (5 bases). The CDR3 is 13 amino acids. CDR3 nucleotides: TGTGCCATCAGTCACGACAGTCCCGGCGGCTACACCTTC. Amino acid sequence: CAISHDSPGGYTF.

This clone is medium-sized within its sample. The chain joins TRBV28 to TRBJ1-1; possibly TRBD1 for D (6 bases). Trimming stripped 3 bases from V and 7 bases from J, with 15 bases between. CDR3 length: 14 amino acids. Germline V CDR1 and CDR2: MDHEN, SYDVKM. This CDR3 is CASSFASLDSEAFF. Here the CDR3 DNA reads TGTGCCAGCAGTTTTGCGTCCCTGGACAGTGAAGCTTTCTTT.

This clone has only one observation. The gene calls are TRBV20-1 and TRBJ1-2; D ambiguous. Trimming left V 4 bases short and J 14 bases short, with 17 bases between. This CDR3 is 11 amino acids long. The V gene's germline CDR1 is DFQATT and CDR2 SNEGSKA (reference sequence). CDR3 sequence reads: CSAIPVPVMTF. Written as DNA, the CDR3 is TGCAGTGCTATCCCCGTCCCAGTGATGACCTTC.